This T cell receptor (beta chain) derives from a study of human T cells and chemical hapten exposure. Study as a whole: Sensitization was performed using 2% DPC on a roughly 2 cm by roughly 2 cm upper inner arm skin site. Regarding the study as a whole: Healthy people's immune response may differ from that of the donors, who had alopecia.

Germline V gene sequence: CDR1 SGHNT, CDR2 YYREEE (reference sequence). The CDR3 is 13 residues long. Trimming left V 4 bases short and J 2 bases short, with 9 bases between. TCRdb used MiXCR to reprocess the RACE reads, holding one entry per CDR3 protein. The profile shows around 50,000 distinct CDR3 sequences, less than 10% of them singletons. Time point denoted: patch test 1, 2 weeks after DPC sensitization. Regarding treatment: therapeutic diphenylcyclopropenone sensitization with weekly scalp DPC. Patches went on only after blood had been drawn each time. On this clonotype itself: Its antigen is still unknown.

The sequence came from a woman between 50 and 59 years old with alopecia areata. Some clones in this sample may be carry-over from other donors' samples. The chain carries TRBV5-4 and TRBJ2-5; possible D gene TRBD1, 5 bases. The sequencing used whole blood, collected in connection with sensitization to the hapten diphenylcyclopropenone (DPC). The CDR3 DNA is TGTGCCAGCAGCATGGACACACAAGAGACCCAGTACTTC. Protein product: CASSMDTQETQYF.